This T cell receptor (beta chain) was recovered during a study of blood T cell dynamics during melanoma immunotherapy. Using immunoSEQ multiplex PCR, the repertoire was profiled, and TCRdb retains in-frame clones only, with some absent. Of about 6,700 clones in the sample, roughly 85% are singletons; the top ten hold roughly 34%. The time point here: week 3, after first cycle of checkpoint inhibitor. With respect to this clone: Its antigen remains unknown.

Regarding the study as a whole: At W3, later disease-control patients showed bifurcated PBMC repertoire changes, unlike progressors.

Germline V CDR1 and CDR2: MNHEY, SVGAGI. The ends were cut back, 5 bases at V and 8 bases at J, with 12 bases in the middle. This CDR3 contains 12 residues. The sample was blood, taken from a patient treated with checkpoint blockade. The gene calls are TRBV6-5 and TRBJ1-1; D might be TRBD1 (5 bases). The sequence was collected from a human donor with melanoma. Some clones in this sample may be carry-over from other donors' samples. The DNA for the CDR3 is TGTGCCAGCAGTCGAACAGGTGCGGAAGCTTTCTTT. Amino acid sequence: CASSRTGAEAFF.